This T cell receptor (beta chain) was documented in a study of T cells in localized non-small cell lung cancer. Whole-study results and caveats: Uninvolved adjacent lung had higher T cell clonality than tumor and all other tissues. Since sequencing was restricted to only one region of the tumor, intratumor heterogeneity remains a possibility. Longer survival (overall) was linked to higher T cell density in blood.

The CDR3 contains 15 residues. V lost 4 bases and J lost 6; bases outside the gene matches: 10. Per the germline V gene, CDR1 is SGDLS and CDR2 is YYNGEE. Clones were sequenced by immunoSEQ multiplex PCR, and TCRdb holds only the in-frame ones, with some missing. The repertoire includes over 15,000 clones, around 89% of them detected once, and about a quarter sits in the top ten. On this clone: Its target is not known.

The TCR originated in a female donor older than 55 with stage III squamous cell lung carcinoma. The sequencing here drew on peripheral blood, taken before any cancer treatment. The V call is TRBV9, the J call TRBJ2-1; 7 bases match TRBD2. CDR3 bases: TGTGCCAGCAGCCCTTTTGTGGGGGGGGGCAATGAGCAGTTCTTC. Translation gives CASSPFVGGGNEQFF.